These T cell receptor beta chains were read from a single sample in a study of T cell responses to AZD1222 COVID-19 vaccine. Clones were sequenced by immunoSEQ multiplex PCR, and TCRdb holds only the in-frame ones, with some missing. In the table there are about 150,000 clones, roughly 88% of which are singletons. The sequences come from peripheral blood, collected 28 days after the second AZD1222 dose. The receptors shown here come from an adult who received the AZD1222 COVID-19 vaccine. The CDR3 runs from the conserved cysteine through the conserved F or W. The D gene is left open where the match is weak. Clone size, where shown, is once, few, many, or a class for clones that have expanded.

J: TRBJ1-3; D: NA; V: TRBV6-5; size: NA; DNA: TGTGCCAGCAGTTACTCTTTGAGCCAAGGGGGAAACACCATATATTTT; CDR3: CASSYSLSQGGNTIYF
J: TRBJ1-1; D: NA; V: TRBV18; size: NA; DNA: TGTGCCAGCGAGCGGGGAAACACTGAAGCTTTCTTT; CDR3: CASERGNTEAFF
J: TRBJ1-4; D: NA; V: TRBV2; size: NA; DNA: TGTGCCAGCAGTGTTAGCCCAGAAAAACTGTTTTTT; CDR3: CASSVSPEKLFF
J: TRBJ1-5; D: TRBD1; V: TRBV9; size: NA; DNA: TGTGCCAGCAGCGCCCAGGGGGCGGGCCAGCCCCAGCATTTT; CDR3: CASSAQGAGQPQHF
J: TRBJ1-3; D: NA; V: TRBV30; size: NA; DNA: TGTGCCTGGAGTGGAGGGAGGGCCCAGGGAAACACCATATATTTT; CDR3: CAWSGGRAQGNTIYF
J: TRBJ2-3; D: NA; V: TRBV27; size: NA; DNA: TGTGCCAGCAGTTCTCTCTGGAGACTAGGAGACGGGACAGATACGCAGTATTTT; CDR3: CASSSLWRLGDGTDTQYF
J: TRBJ1-2; D: TRBD1; V: TRBV7-8; size: NA; DNA: TGTGCCAGCAGCTTAGCACGACAGGGGGCTTCCTATGGCTACACCTTC; CDR3: CASSLARQGASYGYTF
J: TRBJ2-7; D: NA; V: TRBV2; size: NA; DNA: TGTGCCAGCATAGAAATGTCACAGCAGTACTTC; CDR3: CASIEMSQQYF
J: TRBJ2-7; D: NA; V: TRBV5-1; size: NA; DNA: TGCGCCAGCAGCGATAACGAGGGCTCCTACGAGCAGTACTTC; CDR3: CASSDNEGSYEQYF
J: TRBJ1-5; D: NA; V: TRBV15; size: NA; DNA: TGTGCCACCAGCAGAGACTTGGCCCATGGTTATCAGCCCCAGCATTTT; CDR3: CATSRDLAHGYQPQHF
J: TRBJ2-3; D: TRBD2; V: TRBV27; size: NA; DNA: TGTGCCAGCAGTTTACACAGAACTAGCGGGAGCACAGATACGCAGTATTTT; CDR3: CASSLHRTSGSTDTQYF
J: TRBJ1-2; D: NA; V: TRBV4-1; size: NA; DNA: TGCGCCAGCAGCCCCGGGACACAGTATGGCTACACCTTC; CDR3: CASSPGTQYGYTF
J: TRBJ2-1; D: TRBD1; V: TRBV27; size: NA; DNA: TGTGCCAGCAGTTTAACAGGGGGTATCGATGAGCAGTTCTTC; CDR3: CASSLTGGIDEQFF
J: TRBJ1-4; D: NA; V: TRBV7-2; size: NA; DNA: TGTGCCAGCAGCTTAGATGGGGGGCATGGTGAAAAACTGTTTTTT; CDR3: CASSLDGGHGEKLFF
J: TRBJ1-2; D: TRBD1; V: TRBV7-2; size: NA; DNA: TGTGCCAGCAGATCCCCCGGGACAGTCGATGGCTACACCTTC; CDR3: CASRSPGTVDGYTF
J: TRBJ2-3; D: TRBD2; V: TRBV4-1; size: NA; DNA: TGCGCCAGCAGCCAAATGCGGGGGGGCCAAGATACGCAGTATTTT; CDR3: CASSQMRGGQDTQYF
J: TRBJ2-2; D: TRBD1; V: TRBV20-1; size: NA; DNA: TGCAGTGCTAATGACAGGGAGAACACCGGGGAGCTGTTTTTT; CDR3: CSANDRENTGELFF
J: TRBJ2-5; D: NA; V: TRBV10-3; size: NA; DNA: TGTGCCATCAGTGAGGCCACACTAGGGCCCCTCCAAGAGACCCAGTACTTC; CDR3: CAISEATLGPLQETQYF
J: TRBJ1-2; D: TRBD1; V: TRBV15; size: NA; DNA: TGTGCCACCAGCAGAGATCTGAGACAGGGGGTAGGCTACACCTTC; CDR3: CATSRDLRQGVGYTF
J: TRBJ2-7; D: NA; V: TRBV20-1; size: NA; DNA: TGCAGTGCCCTCCGGGGGCGCGAGCAGTACTTC; CDR3: CSALRGREQYF
J: TRBJ2-1; D: TRBD2; V: TRBV11-2; size: NA; DNA: TGTGCCAGCAGAAGACTAGCTCTGGTCAATGAGCAGTTCTTC; CDR3: CASRRLALVNEQFF
J: TRBJ1-1; D: TRBD1; V: TRBV11-3; size: few; DNA: TGTGCCAGCAGCTTGCGCGGGACAGCGGGCACTGAAGCTTTCTTT; CDR3: CASSLRGTAGTEAFF
J: TRBJ1-1; D: NA; V: TRBV18; size: NA; DNA: TGTGCCAGCTCCTTTAGAATGAACACTGAAGCTTTCTTT; CDR3: CASSFRMNTEAFF
J: TRBJ2-1; D: TRBD2; V: TRBV19; size: NA; DNA: TGTGCCAGTAGTATAGATCAGGGGACTAGCGGAGGAACCCAGTTCTTC; CDR3: CASSIDQGTSGGTQFF
J: TRBJ2-3; D: TRBD2; V: TRBV30; size: NA; DNA: TGTGCCTGGAGTGTTACTCGGGGGGTGGATACGCAGTATTTT; CDR3: CAWSVTRGVDTQYF
J: TRBJ1-4; D: NA; V: TRBV6-1; size: NA; DNA: TGTGCCAGCAGTGAATTTGGGGGTTTAGGAGAAAAACTGTTTTTT; CDR3: CASSEFGGLGEKLFF
J: TRBJ2-2; D: TRBD2; V: TRBV7-3; size: NA; DNA: TGTGCCAGCAGCTTAAGTGAACTAGCGGGGACGAACACCGGGGAGCTGTTTTTT; CDR3: CASSLSELAGTNTGELFF
J: TRBJ2-2; D: TRBD2; V: TRBV4-1; size: NA; DNA: TGCGCCAGCAGCCAAGACCCGACTAGCGGGAGGGCGACCGGGGAGCTGTTTTTT; CDR3: CASSQDPTSGRATGELFF
J: TRBJ2-7; D: TRBD2; V: TRBV15; size: once; DNA: TGTGCCACCAGCAAACCAACGGGACTAGCGGGAGACGAGCAGTACTTC; CDR3: CATSKPTGLAGDEQYF
J: TRBJ2-7; D: TRBD2; V: TRBV14; size: NA; DNA: TGTGCCAGCAGCCTAGCGGGCGCCTACTCCTACGAGCAGTACTTC; CDR3: CASSLAGAYSYEQYF
J: TRBJ2-7; D: NA; V: TRBV6-4; size: NA; DNA: TGTGCCAGCAGTGACTTAGCGGACCCCTACGAGCAGTACTTC; CDR3: CASSDLADPYEQYF
J: TRBJ1-1; D: TRBD1; V: TRBV18; size: NA; DNA: TGTGCCAGCTCACCACCACAGGGGTCCCGAAACACTGAAGCTTTCTTT; CDR3: CASSPPQGSRNTEAFF
J: TRBJ1-2; D: NA; V: TRBV20-1; size: NA; DNA: TGCAGTGCTAGTGAGCCGGGACGTCACTATGGCTACACCTTC; CDR3: CSASEPGRHYGYTF
J: TRBJ1-3; D: NA; V: TRBV3-1/TRBV3-2; size: NA; DNA: TGTGCCAGCAGACCACCTTTCGGAAACACCATATATTTT; CDR3: CASRPPFGNTIYF
J: TRBJ1-2; D: NA; V: TRBV27; size: NA; DNA: TGTGCCAGCAGTACCGGGAGATTGGGGGGGCGGGCCTACACCTTC; CDR3: CASSTGRLGGRAYTF
J: TRBJ1-1; D: TRBD1; V: TRBV2; size: NA; DNA: TGTGCCAGCAACTTCCGGACAGGGGAAGCTTTCTTT; CDR3: CASNFRTGEAFF
J: TRBJ2-3; D: NA; V: TRBV7-6; size: NA; DNA: TGTGCCAGCAGCTTTGGGCTCTCCACAGATACGCAGTATTTT; CDR3: CASSFGLSTDTQYF
J: TRBJ2-7; D: NA; V: TRBV18; size: NA; DNA: TGTGCCAGCTCACCAGGGATGAGAAGCTCCTACGAGCAGTACTTC; CDR3: CASSPGMRSSYEQYF
J: TRBJ1-5; D: NA; V: TRBV2; size: NA; DNA: TGTGCCAGCAGCCGGGACATTGGGGGCCAGCCCCAGCATTTT; CDR3: CASSRDIGGQPQHF
J: TRBJ1-1; D: NA; V: TRBV15; size: NA; DNA: TGTGCCACCAGCCGCGGCGGGCGGACGGGAGCTTTCTTT; CDR3: CATSRGGRTGAFF
J: TRBJ1-1; D: TRBD1; V: TRBV5-6; size: NA; DNA: TGTGCCAGCAGCCCCGGACAGGGGTCGAACCAAGCTTTCTTT; CDR3: CASSPGQGSNQAFF
J: TRBJ1-1; D: NA; V: TRBV6-7; size: NA; DNA: TGTGCCCTTGGCCAGACCCTCCTCCGAATGCCCATGAACACTGAAGCTTTCTTT; CDR3: CALGQTLLRMPMNTEAFF
J: TRBJ2-1; D: NA; V: TRBV30; size: NA; DNA: TGTGCCTGGACCCCGCGGAGTTATGAGCAGTTCTTC; CDR3: CAWTPRSYEQFF
J: TRBJ2-1; D: NA; V: TRBV5-1; size: NA; DNA: TGCGCCAGCAGGCCGGGAGCTTACAATGAGCAGTTCTTC; CDR3: CASRPGAYNEQFF
J: TRBJ2-2; D: TRBD1; V: TRBV7-3; size: once; DNA: TGTGCCAGCAGCTCAGACCGGGACAGGGTTAGCACCGGGGAGCTGTTTTTT; CDR3: CASSSDRDRVSTGELFF
J: TRBJ2-5; D: TRBD2; V: TRBV19; size: few; DNA: TGTGCCAGTAGTGCAACAGGCGGAGGGACTAGCGGGGGCCCGCAGTACTTC; CDR3: CASSATGGGTSGGPQYF
J: TRBJ2-1; D: NA; V: TRBV11-2; size: NA; DNA: TGTGCCAGCACCCATCTTCCCACTGAGCAGTTCTTC; CDR3: CASTHLPTEQFF
J: TRBJ2-3; D: NA; V: TRBV6-5; size: NA; DNA: TGTGCCAGCAACTCCTTAGATACGCAGTATTTT; CDR3: CASNSLDTQYF
J: TRBJ2-2; D: TRBD2; V: TRBV18; size: NA; DNA: TGTGCCAGCTCACCGGGACTAGCGGGAGTAGCCGGGGAGCTGTTTTTT; CDR3: CASSPGLAGVAGELFF
J: TRBJ2-7; D: NA; V: TRBV6-5; size: NA; DNA: TGTGCCAGCAGTTACCGTCCCACCGGTCAGGGATACGAGCAGTACTTC; CDR3: CASSYRPTGQGYEQYF
J: TRBJ1-1; D: NA; V: TRBV2; size: NA; DNA: TGTGCCAGCAGAATCAGGGTGGGCACTGAAGCTTTCTTT; CDR3: CASRIRVGTEAFF
J: TRBJ1-2; D: NA; V: TRBV25-1; size: NA; DNA: TGTGCCAGCAGTGAAGGGGTAGGGCTTTGGAGAAACTATGGCTACACCTTC; CDR3: CASSEGVGLWRNYGYTF
J: TRBJ1-2; D: NA; V: TRBV7-8; size: NA; DNA: TGTGCCAGCAGCCCCGAAGGGTTCGTCGGGGAAGGCTATGGCTACACCTTC; CDR3: CASSPEGFVGEGYGYTF
J: TRBJ1-2; D: TRBD1; V: TRBV7-9; size: once; DNA: TGTGCCAGCAGCCCCGGGAGGGGGCGAGGCACCTTC; CDR3: CASSPGRGRGTF
J: TRBJ2-1; D: TRBD2; V: TRBV5-1; size: NA; DNA: TGCGCCAGCAGCTTGTCGCGGGAGGGCAGGGAGCAGTTCTTC; CDR3: CASSLSREGREQFF